This T cell receptor (beta chain) was captured by sequencing in a study of T-cell memory formation after mild COVID-19. TCRdb re-called the 5' RACE reads through MiXCR, storing one row per CDR3 protein. The sample contains under 300,000 distinct CDR3 sequences, roughly 15% of which appear only once. Whole-study findings and limits: Most CD4+ clones that shrank were in CM and EM, while CD8+ ones turned up in EMRA.

The CDR3 is made up of 12 amino acids. Germline V gene sequence: CDR1 MNHEY, CDR2 SVGAGI. The V end was cut by 5 bases, the J end by 7 bases, with 6 bases between. A remark on this clonotype: What it binds is not known.

The sequencing sample was made of PBMCs or a T cell subset sorted from them (not recorded which). This TCR derives from a man younger than 30 who had mild COVID-19 (a few samples of this study predate the infection). Cell type and time point are not known. The chain recombines TRBV6-5 with TRBJ1-6; D is unclear. The CDR3, as DNA: TGTGCCAGCAGTAACCCGAATTCACCCCTCCACTTT. It specifies CASSNPNSPLHF.